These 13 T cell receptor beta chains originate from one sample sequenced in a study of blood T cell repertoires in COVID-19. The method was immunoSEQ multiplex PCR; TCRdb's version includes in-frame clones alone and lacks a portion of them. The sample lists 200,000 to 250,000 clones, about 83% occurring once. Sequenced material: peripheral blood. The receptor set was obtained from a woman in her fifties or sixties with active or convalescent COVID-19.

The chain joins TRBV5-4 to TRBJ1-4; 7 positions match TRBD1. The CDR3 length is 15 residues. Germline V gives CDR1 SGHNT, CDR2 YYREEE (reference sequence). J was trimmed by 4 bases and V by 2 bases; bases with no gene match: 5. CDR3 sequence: CASSFRTGHNEKLFF. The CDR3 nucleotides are TGTGCCAGCAGCTTTCGGACAGGCCATAATGAAAAACTGTTTTTT.

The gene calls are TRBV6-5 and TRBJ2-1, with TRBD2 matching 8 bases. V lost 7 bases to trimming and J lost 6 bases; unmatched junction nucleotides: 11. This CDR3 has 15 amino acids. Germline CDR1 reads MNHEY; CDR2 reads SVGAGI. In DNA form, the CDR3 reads TGTGCCAGCACAAAAGCGGGAGCCCCGATCAATGAGCAGTTCTTC. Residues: CASTKAGAPINEQFF.

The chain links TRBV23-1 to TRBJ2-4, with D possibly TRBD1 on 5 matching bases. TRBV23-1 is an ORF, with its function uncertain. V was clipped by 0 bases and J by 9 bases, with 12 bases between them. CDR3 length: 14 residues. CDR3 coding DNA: TGCGCCAGCAGTCAATCGCTCCAGGGTGGCATTCAGTACTTC. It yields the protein CASSQSLQGGIQYF.

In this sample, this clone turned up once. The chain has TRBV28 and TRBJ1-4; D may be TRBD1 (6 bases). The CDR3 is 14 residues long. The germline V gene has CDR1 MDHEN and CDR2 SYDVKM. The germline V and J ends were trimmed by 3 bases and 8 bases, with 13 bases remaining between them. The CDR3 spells CASSLRGGVEKLFF. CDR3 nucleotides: TGTGCCAGCAGTTTGCGGGGGGGCGTAGAAAAACTGTTTTTT.

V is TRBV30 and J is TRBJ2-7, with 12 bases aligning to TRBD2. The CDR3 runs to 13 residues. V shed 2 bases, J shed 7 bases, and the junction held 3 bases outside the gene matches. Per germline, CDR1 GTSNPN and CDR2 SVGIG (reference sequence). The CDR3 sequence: CAWSWGTSGEQYF. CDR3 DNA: TGTGCCTGGAGTTGGGGGACTAGCGGGGAGCAGTACTTC.

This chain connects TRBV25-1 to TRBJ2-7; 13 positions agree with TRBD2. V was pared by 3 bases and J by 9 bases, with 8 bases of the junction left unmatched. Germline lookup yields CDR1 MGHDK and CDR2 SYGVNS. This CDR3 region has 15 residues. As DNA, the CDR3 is TGTGCCAGCAGTGACCAAGGGGGACTAGCGGGACGGCAGTACTTC. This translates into CASSDQGGLAGRQYF.

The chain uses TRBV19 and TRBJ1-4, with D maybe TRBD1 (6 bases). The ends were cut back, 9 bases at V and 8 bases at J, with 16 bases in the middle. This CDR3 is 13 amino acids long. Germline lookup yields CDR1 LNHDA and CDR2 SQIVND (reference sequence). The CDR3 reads CASGTIHGEKLFF. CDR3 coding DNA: TGTGCCAGCGGGACAATTCACGGAGAAAAACTGTTTTTT.

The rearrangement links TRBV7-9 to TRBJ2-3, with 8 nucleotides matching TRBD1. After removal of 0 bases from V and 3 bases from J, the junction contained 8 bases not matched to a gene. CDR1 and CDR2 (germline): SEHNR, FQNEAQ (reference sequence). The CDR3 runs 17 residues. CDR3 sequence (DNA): TGTGCCAGCAGCTTAGCGCTCGGCAGGGGGCTAACAGATACGCAGTATTTT. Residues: CASSLALGRGLTDTQYF.

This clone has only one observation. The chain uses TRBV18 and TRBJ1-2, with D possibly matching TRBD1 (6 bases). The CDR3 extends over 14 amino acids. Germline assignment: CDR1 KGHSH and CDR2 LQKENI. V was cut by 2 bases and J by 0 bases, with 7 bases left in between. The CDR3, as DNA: TGTGCCAGCTCACCAGCAGGGGCTAACTATGGCTACACCTTC. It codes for CASSPAGANYGYTF.

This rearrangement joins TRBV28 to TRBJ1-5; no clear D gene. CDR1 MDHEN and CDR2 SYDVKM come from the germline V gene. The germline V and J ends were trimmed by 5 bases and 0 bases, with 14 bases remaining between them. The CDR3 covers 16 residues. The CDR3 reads CASSQRVGYSNQPQHF. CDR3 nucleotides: TGTGCCAGCAGTCAGCGGGTAGGTTATAGCAATCAGCCCCAGCATTTT.

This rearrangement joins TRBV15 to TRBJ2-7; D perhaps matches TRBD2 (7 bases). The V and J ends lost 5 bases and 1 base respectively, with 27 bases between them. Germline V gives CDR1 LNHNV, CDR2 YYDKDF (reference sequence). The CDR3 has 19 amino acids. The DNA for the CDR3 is TGTGCCACCAGCCCGAGGGGGGGTCGTGCGGGCTCCTCTTCCTACGAGCAGTACTTC. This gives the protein CATSPRGGRAGSSSYEQYF.

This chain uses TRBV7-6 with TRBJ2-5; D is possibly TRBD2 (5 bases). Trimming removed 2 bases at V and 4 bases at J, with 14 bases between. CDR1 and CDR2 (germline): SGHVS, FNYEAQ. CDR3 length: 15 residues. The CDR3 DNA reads TGTGCCAGCAGCTTAAGTAGAGGGAGCTTAGAGACCCAGTACTTC. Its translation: CASSLSRGSLETQYF.

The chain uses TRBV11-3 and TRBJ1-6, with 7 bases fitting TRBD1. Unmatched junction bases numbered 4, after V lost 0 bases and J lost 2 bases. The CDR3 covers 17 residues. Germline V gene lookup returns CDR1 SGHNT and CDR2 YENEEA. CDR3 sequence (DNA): TGTGCCAGCAGCTTAGAAGACAGGGTTCCCTATAATTCACCCCTCCACTTT. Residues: CASSLEDRVPYNSPLHF.